The rows below give T cell receptor beta chains drawn from one sample of a study of identical twins. One entry per CDR3 protein, called by TCRdb with MiXCR from the 5' RACE reads. The sample has nearly 250,000 distinct CDR3 sequences, 5.5% to 7% seen once. These same records also appear under a second study, on yellow fever vaccine responses in identical twins.

Sequenced sample: memory (CD45RO+) T cells sorted from blood. The origin of the receptors is a woman younger than 35 in good health. The CDR3 runs from the conserved cysteine through the conserved F or W. Each record gives: clone size, V gene, J gene, D gene, CDR3 DNA, CDR3 protein. The D gene is left open where the match is weak. Size values are once, few and many counts, or a class for expanded clones, and some rows have none.

many	TRBV20-1	TRBJ2-1	TRBD2	TGCAGTGCTAGGTATCCCGGGGGGGCCAACAATGAGCAGTTCTTC	CSARYPGGANNEQFF
few	TRBV15	TRBJ1-2	TRBD1	TGTGCCACCAGCATGGACAGGAGCTATGGCTACACCTTC	CATSMDRSYGYTF
many	TRBV20-1	TRBJ1-5	NA	TGCAGTGCTAGTTGGGGGGAAGAAAGTCAGCCCCAGCATTTT	CSASWGEESQPQHF
many	TRBV12-3/TRBV12-4	TRBJ2-7	NA	TGTGCCAGCAGAAGACAGGTGTCCTACGAGCAGTACTTC	CASRRQVSYEQYF
many	TRBV6-4	TRBJ2-1	NA	TGTGCCAGCAGTATGACTAGTCAGGGCTACAATGAGCAGTTCTTC	CASSMTSQGYNEQFF
few	TRBV10-3	TRBJ2-3	TRBD1	TGTGCCATCACCAAAGGACAGGGACAAGATACGCAGTATTTT	CAITKGQGQDTQYF
few	TRBV24-1	TRBJ2-2	TRBD2	TGTGCCACCAGTCACGCTAGCGGGAGCCCCGGGGAGCTGTTTTTT	CATSHASGSPGELFF
many	TRBV2	TRBJ1-5	NA	TGTGCCAGCAGTGGTAGTGTAGATCGCAATCAGCCCCAGCATTTT	CASSGSVDRNQPQHF
many	TRBV29-1	TRBJ2-2	NA	TGCAGCGCCCACCGGGGGGCGGGGCGGGAGCTGTTTTTT	CSAHRGAGRELFF
many	TRBV3-1	TRBJ2-3	TRBD2	TGTGCCAGCAGCCCCAGGTCCAGCGGGAGGGCAGATACGCAGTATTTT	CASSPRSSGRADTQYF
once	TRBV5-1	TRBJ1-2	NA	TGCGCCAGCAGCTTGGCCGGGAAGGGGTATGGCTACACCTTC	CASSLAGKGYGYTF
NA	TRBV3-1	TRBJ2-5	NA	TGTGCCAGCAGCCAAGGTGGGATGTACGAAGAGACCCAGTACTTC	CASSQGGMYEETQYF
many	TRBV12-3/TRBV12-4	TRBJ2-1	TRBD2	TGTGCCAGCCGATATCATGGACTAGCTTCCTACAATGAGCAGTTCTTC	CASRYHGLASYNEQFF
many	TRBV10-2	TRBJ2-1	TRBD2	TGCGCCAGCAGTGAGTCTCCGGGACTAGCGTCCTTTGACGATGAGCAGTTCTTC	CASSESPGLASFDDEQFF
many	TRBV20-1	TRBJ1-1	TRBD1	TGCAGTGCCCATACAGGGGGGGTCACTGAAGCTTTCTTT	CSAHTGGVTEAFF
few	TRBV20-1	TRBJ2-7	TRBD1	TGCAGTGCTAGAGACACCGGGACAGGGGAGTACGAGCAGTACTTC	CSARDTGTGEYEQYF
NA	TRBV2	TRBJ2-7	NA	TGTGCCAGCAGTGACTGGGACCAGGGGTACTCCTACGAGCAGTACTTC	CASSDWDQGYSYEQYF
NA	TRBV10-3	TRBJ2-2	NA	TGTGCCATCAGTGTGGGGGGCGGGGGCACCGGGGAGCTGTTTTTT	CAISVGGGGTGELFF
few	TRBV5-1	TRBJ2-5	NA	TGCGCCAGCAGCTTTACCGGGACGGTATACTTC	CASSFTGTVYF
many	TRBV12-3/TRBV12-4	TRBJ1-2	NA	TGTGCCAGCAGTTTAGACGGATTGGGGAGGGCTAGCTATGGCTACACCTTC	CASSLDGLGRASYGYTF
many	TRBV5-1	TRBJ2-3	TRBD2	TGCGCCAGCAGCTTGGATAGCGGGGCCACAGATACGCAGTATTTT	CASSLDSGATDTQYF
NA	TRBV20-1	TRBJ1-3	NA	TGCAGTGCTAGAGATTTCCAGGGCTCCTCTGGAAACACCATATATTTT	CSARDFQGSSGNTIYF
NA	TRBV3-1	TRBJ1-2	TRBD1	TGTGCCAGCAGCCAAGATATAGTAGGGGGCGGCTACACCTTC	CASSQDIVGGGYTF
many	TRBV25-1	TRBJ2-2	TRBD1	TGTGCCAGCAGTGGGACAGGGACCGGGGAGCTGTTTTTT	CASSGTGTGELFF
NA	TRBV10-3	TRBJ2-7	NA	TGTGCCATCAGAGAGGGACTGCCCTACGAGCAGTACTTC	CAIREGLPYEQYF
many	TRBV20-1	TRBJ2-3	TRBD2	TGCAGTGCTAGAGATTTCTTTAGCGGGAGGGGAGCGGATACGCAGTATTTT	CSARDFFSGRGADTQYF
few	TRBV24-1	TRBJ2-3	TRBD1	TGTGCCACCAGTGTGACAGGGAGCACGGATACGCAGTATTTT	CATSVTGSTDTQYF
NA	TRBV5-1	TRBJ2-2	NA	TGCGCCAGCAGCTTGGAAAGGGGTGGCACCGGGGAGCTGTTTTTT	CASSLERGGTGELFF
few	TRBV7-9	TRBJ2-2	NA	TGTGCCAGCAGCTTGGGCTTTTACACCGGGGAGCTGTTTTTT	CASSLGFYTGELFF
few	TRBV11-2	TRBJ2-2	NA	TGTGCCAGCAGCCCGCCGGGACTGAGGGGGGCCGGGGAGCTGTTTTTT	CASSPPGLRGAGELFF
few	TRBV11-1	TRBJ2-1	TRBD2	TGTGCCAGCAGCACCCGGACTAGCGGGAGACCCATCTCCTACAATGAGCAGTTCTTC	CASSTRTSGRPISYNEQFF
NA	TRBV7-8	TRBJ2-5	NA	TGTGCCAGCAGCTTAGCGGGACCATACCAAGAGACCCAGTACTTC	CASSLAGPYQETQYF
NA	TRBV3-1	TRBJ2-1	TRBD2	TGTGCCAGCAGTCCAACCGGGACTAGCGGCAATGAGCAGTTCTTC	CASSPTGTSGNEQFF
NA	TRBV12-3/TRBV12-4	TRBJ2-2	NA	TGTGCCAGCAGTCCAATGAGGAACACCGGGGAGCTGTTTTTT	CASSPMRNTGELFF
few	TRBV23-1	TRBJ2-1	TRBD1	TGCGCCAGCAGTCACCCGGGACAGGGTTCAAATGAGCAGTTCTTC	CASSHPGQGSNEQFF
NA	TRBV29-1	TRBJ1-2	NA	TGCAGCGTTCAATTCGCGGTGAACTATGGCTACACCTTC	CSVQFAVNYGYTF
many	TRBV6-1	TRBJ2-1	NA	TGTGCCAGCAGTCCTCAGGGAGATGGGTACAATGAGCAGTTCTTC	CASSPQGDGYNEQFF
NA	TRBV25-1	TRBJ2-5	NA	TGTGCCAGCAGTGAGCAGCAAGAGACCCAGTACTTC	CASSEQQETQYF
few	TRBV3-1	TRBJ2-1	TRBD2	TGTGCCAGCAGCTCCCGGACTAGCGGGAGGCGGGATGAGCAGTTCTTC	CASSSRTSGRRDEQFF
few	TRBV20-1	TRBJ2-2	NA	TGCAGTGCTAGTCACGGGGGAGGCGCCGGGGAGCTGTTTTTT	CSASHGGGAGELFF
many	TRBV5-6	TRBJ2-5	TRBD2	TGTGCCAGCCTACCGCGGGGGTTTGGAGAGACCCAGTACTTC	CASLPRGFGETQYF
few	TRBV7-9	TRBJ2-5	NA	TGTGCCAGCGGGAAAATAAACCAAGAGACCCAGTACTTC	CASGKINQETQYF
many	TRBV24-1	TRBJ2-3	NA	TGTGCCACCAGTGCAGCCGGAGGGATCACAGATACGCAGTATTTT	CATSAAGGITDTQYF
many	TRBV12-3/TRBV12-4	TRBJ2-1	NA	TGTGCCAGCAGTTTTTCGGGTGGTGAGCAGTTCTTC	CASSFSGGEQFF
NA	TRBV3-1	TRBJ2-3	NA	TGTGCCAGCAGCCCTTTGAGTCAGACAGATACGCAGTATTTT	CASSPLSQTDTQYF
NA	TRBV5-5	TRBJ1-1	TRBD1	TGTGCCAGCAGCAGGGGACAGGGGAGGCTAGGGAACACTGAAGCTTTCTTT	CASSRGQGRLGNTEAFF
many	TRBV21-1	TRBJ1-5	NA	TGTGCCAGCAGCCACGGGACGGATAGCAATCAGCCCCAGCATTTT	CASSHGTDSNQPQHF
NA	TRBV6-5	TRBJ2-2	NA	TGTGCCAGCCGATTACGACAGAACACCGGGGAGCTGTTTTTT	CASRLRQNTGELFF
NA	TRBV28	TRBJ2-7	TRBD2	TGTGCCAGCACTACCTCCGGGGCTAGCGGGAATAGCGCGTACGAGCAGTACTTC	CASTTSGASGNSAYEQYF
many	TRBV5-1	TRBJ2-3	NA	TGCGCCAGCAGCTTAGGAGGGGTCACAGATACGCAGTATTTT	CASSLGGVTDTQYF